The sequence of this T cell receptor (beta chain) was determined in a study of shared clonotypes between healthy human individuals. General observations from the study: Clonotype sharing levels among donors were expected to vary with sequencing depth.

In this sample, this clone turned up a few times. Its target is not known. Since a much larger clone is just one base distant, this may be a read error. CDR1 SGHVS and CDR2 FNYEAQ come from the germline V gene. V was pared by 11 bases and J by 5 bases, with 15 bases between. The CDR3 has 13 residues. This was a deep-level run. Every subset had its genomic DNA shared out evenly among several immunoSEQ plates. Scientists sequenced DNA from unsorted PBMC on ten immunoSEQ deep assay plates. The protocol was immunoSEQ multiplex PCR, while the TCRdb copy is restricted to in-frame clones and leaves out a portion. This sample carries approximately 500,000 clones, roughly 80% of them seen once, and the ten largest clones take about 13%.

The sequenced sample was PBMCs. This sequence originates from a woman aged 35 to 49 in good health. Some clones in this sample may be carry-over from other donors' samples. The rearrangement uses TRBV7-6 and TRBJ2-2; weak D call: TRBD1 (6 bases). DNA of the CDR3: TGTGCCTTACCCAGGACAGAGACCGGGGAGCTGTTTTTT. It codes for CALPRTETGELFF.